This T cell receptor (beta chain) came from a study of blood T cell repertoires in COVID-19. Study summary: COVID-19 samples, acute and convalescent, were from the United States, Italy and Spain. The cDNA or gDNA used as material had been derived from T cells, B-cell-depleted T cells, or PBMCs.

Per the original data handling: Estimation of nucleated cell counts was performed using reference gene primer amplification. Using immunoSEQ multiplex PCR, the repertoire was profiled, and TCRdb retains in-frame clones only, with some absent. The DNA gave D and trimming, while V, J and clone size come from that table. Here the sample spans about 59,000 clones, 79% being singletons. The CDR3 extends over 12 amino acids. Trimming took 7 bases from V and 4 from J, leaving 10 bases between them. Germline CDR1 SNHLY, CDR2 FYNNEI. This clone was picked up a small number of times. Sequencing was done on a sample of peripheral blood. This clonotype originated in a man aged 60 to 69 with acute or convalescent COVID-19. The chain has TRBV2 and TRBJ1-2; D is possibly TRBD1 (6 bases). Written as DNA, the CDR3 is TGTGCCAGCACCCGGGACACCTATGGCTACACCTTC. Residues: CASTRDTYGYTF.